Listed here are 21 T cell receptor beta chains from one sample, sequenced in a study of monozygotic twins with cystic fibrosis. The table came from immunoSEQ multiplex PCR; TCRdb's copy has only in-frame clones and leaves some out. Of tens of thousands of clones in the sample, over 75% were seen once. Material: blood. These receptor sequences come from a girl aged 2 to 10 with cystic fibrosis.

The chain uses TRBV5-4 and TRBJ1-2; no clear D gene. Germline lookup yields CDR1 SGHNT and CDR2 YYREEE (reference sequence). The ends were cut back, 0 bases at V and 4 bases at J, with 7 bases in the middle. The CDR3 is made up of 13 amino acids. In DNA, the CDR3 is TGTGCCAGCAGCTTGGGGCAGACCTATGGCTACACCTTC. Encoded protein: CASSLGQTYGYTF.

This rearrangement joins TRBV5-6 to TRBJ1-2; D is ambiguous. The germline CDR1 and CDR2 sequences are SGHDT and YYEEEE. The V end was cut by 0 bases, the J end by 4 bases, with 7 bases between. The CDR3 contains 13 residues. The CDR3 region is CASSLEVVYGYTF. The CDR3 region has the DNA TGTGCCAGCAGCTTGGAGGTGGTCTATGGCTACACCTTC. The entire variable domain, with the rest obtained from reference TRBV5-6 and TRBJ1-2, is as follows: DAGVTQSPTHLIKTRGQQVTLRCSPKSGHDTVSWYQQALGQGPQFIFQYYEEEERQRGNFPDRFSGHQFPNYSSELNVNALLLGDSALYLCASSLEVVYGYTFGSGTRLTVV.

The chain employs TRBV5-4 and TRBJ1-4; D call uncertain. V lost 3 bases, J lost 0 bases, and 9 bases lay in between. Germline lookup yields CDR1 SGHNT and CDR2 YYREEE (reference sequence). This CDR3 is 15 amino acids long. The CDR3 DNA is TGTGCCAGCAGCTCATCAAAAGCAACTAATGAAAAACTGTTTTTT. Its protein is CASSSSKATNEKLFF.

The gene calls are TRBV19 and TRBJ1-3, with a weak D call TRBD1 (5 bases). The CDR3 loop spans 16 amino acids. Germline-derived CDR1 and CDR2 are LNHDA and SQIVND (reference sequence). V was trimmed by 6 bases and J by 0 bases, leaving 15 bases between them. CDR3 loop: CASRWDRDDSGNTIYF. CDR3 coding DNA: TGTGCCAGTAGATGGGACCGAGACGACTCTGGAAACACCATATATTTT.

This clone occurred once. The V call is TRBV15, the J call TRBJ2-5; TRBD2 aligns across 9 bases. Germline values: CDR1 LNHNV, CDR2 YYDKDF (reference sequence). With 0 bases clipped from V and 3 bases from J, the junction kept 8 bases outside the gene matches. CDR3 length: 17 amino acids. In nucleotides, the CDR3 is TGTGCCACCAGCAGAGATCCGGGCGGGGGGGCCAAAGAGACCCAGTACTTC. Protein product: CATSRDPGGGAKETQYF.

The chain is built from TRBV5-6 and TRBJ1-1, with 7 bases that match TRBD1. This CDR3 has 14 amino acids. Germline lookup yields CDR1 SGHDT and CDR2 YYEEEE. V was pared by 3 bases and J by 5 bases, with 7 bases of the junction left unmatched. The CDR3 loop reads CASSWRGPGTEAFF. The CDR3 bases are TGTGCCAGCAGCTGGAGGGGGCCAGGGACTGAAGCTTTCTTT.

The genes are TRBV4-1 and TRBJ2-7; 11 positions agree with TRBD2. Unmatched junction bases numbered 4, after V lost 2 bases and J lost 1 base. This CDR3 has 16 amino acids. Germline CDR1 MGHRA, CDR2 YSYEKL. In DNA, the CDR3 is TGCGCCAGCAGCCAACCCGGGACTAGCGGATCCTACGAGCAGTACTTC. Protein product: CASSQPGTSGSYEQYF.

This chain joins TRBV30 and TRBJ1-2, with 10 bases matching TRBD1. J was trimmed by 7 bases and V by 4 bases; bases with no gene match: 21. This CDR3 region has 18 residues. Germline V gives CDR1 GTSNPN, CDR2 SVGIG (reference sequence). The CDR3 DNA reads TGTGCCTGGATGACATACCGGGACAGGGGACATTTAACTGGTGGCTACACCTTC. Translation gives CAWMTYRDRGHLTGGYTF. The full variable domain, completed using reference TRBV30 and TRBJ1-2, is SQTIHQWPATLVQPVGSPLSLECTVEGTSNPNLYWYRQAAGRGLQLLFYSVGIGQISSEVPQNLSASRPQDRQFILSSKKLLLSDSGFYLCAWMTYRDRGHLTGGYTFGSGTRLTVV.

The CDR3: CASSESNGLGAFF. In DNA form, the CDR3 reads TGTGCCAGCAGTGAATCAAATGGTTTGGGGGCTTTCTTT. This sequence joins TRBV25-1 and TRBJ1-1; unclear D gene. The CDR3 runs to 13 residues. Trimming removed 1 base from V and 11 bases from J, with 14 bases in between. The germline V gene encodes CDR1 MGHDK and CDR2 SYGVNS.

The chain is built from TRBV15 and TRBJ2-7; maybe TRBD2 (7 bases). The germline CDR1 and CDR2 sequences are LNHNV and YYDKDF (reference sequence). V lost 1 base and J lost 0, with 13 bases in between. The CDR3 has 16 residues. Here the CDR3 reads CATSRGPGGASYEQYF. For the CDR3, the DNA is TGTGCCACCAGCAGAGGTCCGGGGGGCGCCTCCTACGAGCAGTACTTC.

The chain employs TRBV5-4 and TRBJ2-5, with no clear D. The CDR3 runs 13 residues. The germline V gene encodes CDR1 SGHNT and CDR2 YYREEE (reference sequence). Trimming shortened V by 4 bases and J by 5 bases, and 12 bases separated the two germline ends. The CDR3 spells CASSNVGLETQYF. The CDR3 nucleotides are TGTGCCAGCAGCAACGTAGGGTTGGAGACCCAGTACTTC.

The chain recombines TRBV20-1 with TRBJ2-2; D gene unclear. V was cut by 6 bases and J by 5 bases, with 7 bases left in between. CDR1 DFQATT and CDR2 SNEGSKA come from the germline V gene (reference sequence). The CDR3 loop spans 11 amino acids. The CDR3 DNA reads as TGCAGTGCCCCAGCTACCGGGGAGCTGTTTTTT. Translation gives CSAPATGELFF.

The chain links TRBV2 to TRBJ2-1; 7 bases line up with TRBD1. Germline CDR1 is SNHLY and CDR2 is FYNNEI. The CDR3 loop spans 14 amino acids. With 7 bases clipped from V and 4 bases from J, the junction kept 7 bases outside the gene matches. CDR3 in amino acids: CASTLGQTYNEQFF. In DNA, the CDR3 is TGTGCCAGCACTTTGGGACAGACATACAATGAGCAGTTCTTC.

The chain couples TRBV25-1 to TRBJ2-5; D could derive from TRBD1 or TRBD2 (5 bases each). The germline CDR1 and CDR2 sequences are MGHDK and SYGVNS. Trimming took off 8 bases at V and 5 bases at J, with 18 bases between the two ends. This CDR3 is built from 14 residues. The CDR3 loop reads CASFKGRVWETQYF. The DNA for the CDR3 is TGTGCCAGCTTTAAGGGGAGAGTGTGGGAGACCCAGTACTTC. The variable domain in full, with the rest retrieved from reference TRBV25-1 and TRBJ2-5, is EADIYQTPRYLVIGTGKKITLECSQTMGHDKMYWYQQDPGMELHLIHYSYGVNSTEKGDLSSESTVSRIRTEHFPLTLESARPSHTSQYLCASFKGRVWETQYFGPGTRLLVL.

The V gene is TRBV4-1, the J gene TRBJ2-1; the D gene is possibly TRBD1 (5 bases). Germline V CDR1 and CDR2: MGHRA, YSYEKL. V gave up 1 base and J gave up 7 bases, with 20 bases separating them. The CDR3 contains 17 residues. Here the CDR3 reads CASSQAKGRAAINEQFF. In nucleotides, the CDR3 is TGCGCCAGCAGCCAAGCGAAAGGCAGGGCGGCAATTAATGAGCAGTTCTTC.

The chain carries TRBV4-1 and TRBJ1-6; 7 bases are a match to TRBD1. CDR3 length equals 13 residues. Germline V gene sequence: CDR1 MGHRA, CDR2 YSYEKL. V was pared by 5 bases and J by 6 bases, with 1 base of the junction left unmatched. The CDR3 nucleotides read TGCGCCAGCAGCAGGGACAGTAATTCACCCCTCCACTTT. Its protein is CASSRDSNSPLHF.

The J gene is TRBJ2-5, the V gene TRBV7-9, with 15 positions matching TRBD2. CDR3 length equals 17 residues. With V trimmed by 5 bases and J by 4 bases, 8 bases remained unmatched. Germline V gene sequence: CDR1 SEHNR, CDR2 FQNEAQ (reference sequence). CDR3 sequence (DNA): TGTGCCAGCAGCCCCGGGACTAGCGGGGGGCGAAGAGAGACCCAGTACTTC. It is translated as CASSPGTSGGRRETQYF.

The chain is built from TRBV30 and TRBJ2-4; 8 bases agree with TRBD1. The V gene end was trimmed by 5 bases and the J gene end by 0 bases; junction bases not matched to a gene: 3. The CDR3 totals 14 residues. Germline CDR1 is GTSNPN and CDR2 is SVGIG (reference sequence). The CDR3 loop is CAWQGAVAKNIQYF. DNA of the CDR3: TGTGCCTGGCAGGGGGCTGTAGCCAAAAACATTCAGTACTTC.

The chain is built from TRBV4-1 and TRBJ2-1; 8 bases are a match to TRBD1. CDR3 length: 16 amino acids. Germline CDR1 reads MGHRA; CDR2 reads YSYEKL. V was pared by 0 bases and J by 7 bases, with 8 bases of the junction left unmatched. CDR3 sequence (DNA): TGCGCCAGCAGCCAAGAGGGAGTTACAGGGGGGAATGAGCAGTTCTTC. It specifies CASSQEGVTGGNEQFF.

CDR3 region: CATSSDPGRGYTF. DNA for the CDR3: TGTGCCACCAGCTCCGACCCTGGGCGGGGCTACACCTTC. This sequence joins TRBV15 and TRBJ1-2; D is ambiguous. Germline lookup yields CDR1 LNHNV and CDR2 YYDKDF (reference sequence). V was clipped by 5 bases and J by 8 bases, with 15 bases between them. This CDR3 is 13 amino acids long. Full variable domain (remainder filled in from reference TRBV15 and TRBJ1-2): DAMVIQNPRYQVTQFGKPVTLSCSQTLNHNVMYWYQQKSSQAPKLLFHYYDKDFNNEADTPDNFQSRRPNTSFCFLDIRSPGLGDTAMYLCATSSDPGRGYTFGSGTRLTVV.

The chain links TRBV27 to TRBJ2-7; 7 nucleotides line up with TRBD1. Per the germline V gene, CDR1 is MNHEY and CDR2 is SMNVEV (reference sequence). Trimming cost V 9 bases and J 7 bases; bases outside gene matches: 12. The CDR3 runs to 13 residues. DNA of the CDR3: TGTGCCAGTCGAGGTGATTTCAGGGGGGAGCAGTACTTC. This codes for CASRGDFRGEQYF.